The sequence of this T cell receptor (beta chain) was determined in a study of identical twins. Germline CDR1 is MNHNS and CDR2 is SASEGT. V shed 10 bases and J 6 bases; nucleotides not matched to a gene: 9. There are 13 residues in the CDR3. TCRdb itself ran the 5' RACE reads through MiXCR, one entry per CDR3 protein. The sample holds approximately 690,000 distinct CDR3 sequences, 6% to 6.5% seen once. Sequences were obtained from naive T cells sorted from blood. The J gene is TRBJ2-1, the V gene TRBV6-1, with 7 positions matching TRBD1. The sequence derives from a man younger than 30 in good health. The CDR3 loop reads CATGGTVRNEQFF. In DNA, the CDR3 is TGTGCCACAGGTGGGACAGTACGCAATGAGCAGTTCTTC.